Listed below are T cell receptor beta chains from one sample, sequenced in a study of tumor-infiltrating lymphocytes in primary liver carcinoma. One entry per CDR3 protein results from TCRdb running MiXCR on the multiplex PCR reads. The sample holds a few hundred thousand distinct CDR3 sequences; around three fifths are singletons and the top ten take about a sixth. Specimen: peripheral blood. These receptors came from a woman in her thirties with primary liver carcinoma and hepatitis B virus infection. Each CDR3 is given with its conserved first and last residue. Each record gives: CDR3 protein, CDR3 DNA, J gene, V gene, D gene, clone size. The D gene is left open where the match is weak. Some rows mark clone size as missing; the rest say once, few, many or name a class of expanded clone.

cdr3_aa: CSVGQPRQGGYTF; cdr3_nt: TGCAGCGTCGGGCAGCCCCGGCAGGGTGGCTACACCTTC; j_call: TRBJ1-2; v_call: TRBV29-1; d_call: NA; clone_size: many
cdr3_aa: CASSLGGTALSSYEHYF; cdr3_nt: TGTGCCAGCAGTTTAGGAGGTACAGCTCTGAGCTCCTACGAGCACTATTTC; j_call: TRBJ2-7; v_call: TRBV11-2; d_call: NA; clone_size: NA
cdr3_aa: CASSLGGQGALRNIKYF; cdr3_nt: TGTGCCAGCAGCTTGGGGGGACAGGGGGCCCTAAGGAACATTAAGTACTTC; j_call: TRBJ2-4; v_call: TRBV5-5; d_call: TRBD1; clone_size: NA
cdr3_aa: CARGLAGNTEAFF; cdr3_nt: TGTGCCCGCGGGTTGGCGGGGAACACTGAAGCTTTCTTT; j_call: TRBJ1-1; v_call: TRBV11-3; d_call: NA; clone_size: NA
cdr3_aa: CAWSVGLSTDTQYF; cdr3_nt: TGTGCCTGGAGTGTAGGGTTGAGCACAGATACGCAGTATTTT; j_call: TRBJ2-3; v_call: TRBV30; d_call: NA; clone_size: NA
cdr3_aa: CASSSPLREAQYF; cdr3_nt: TGTGCCAGCAGTTCCCCCTTACGGGAGGCGCAGTATTTT; j_call: TRBJ2-3; v_call: TRBV6-2/TRBV6-3; d_call: TRBD2; clone_size: NA
cdr3_aa: CASSYGAAHTQETQYF; cdr3_nt: TGTGCCAGCAGTTACGGGGCCGCGCATACCCAAGAGACCCAGTACTTC; j_call: TRBJ2-5; v_call: TRBV6-5; d_call: NA; clone_size: NA
cdr3_aa: CASSWGQGARNEQFF; cdr3_nt: TGTGCCAGCAGTTGGGGACAGGGGGCGCGAAATGAGCAGTTCTTC; j_call: TRBJ2-1; v_call: TRBV6-2/TRBV6-3; d_call: TRBD1; clone_size: many
cdr3_aa: CASSSNQYQPRHF; cdr3_nt: TGTGCCAGCAGTTCCAACCAGTATCAGCCCCGGCATTTT; j_call: TRBJ1-5; v_call: TRBV11-3; d_call: NA; clone_size: NA
cdr3_aa: CASSKPGRDRSNEKLFF; cdr3_nt: TGTGCCAGCAGCAAACCAGGGCGGGACCGGTCTAATGAAAAACTGTTTTTT; j_call: TRBJ1-4; v_call: TRBV21-1; d_call: NA; clone_size: NA
cdr3_aa: CACSGGVLTKNTQYF; cdr3_nt: TGTGCCTGTAGTGGTGGGGTTCTAACCAAAAACACTCAGTACTTC; j_call: TRBJ2-4; v_call: TRBV30; d_call: NA; clone_size: once
cdr3_aa: CASSLGGSGSYNEQFF; cdr3_nt: TGTGCCAGCAGCTTGGGCGGCTCCGGCTCATACAATGAGCAGTTCTTC; j_call: TRBJ2-1; v_call: TRBV11-3; d_call: NA; clone_size: NA
cdr3_aa: CVSSSQRATNTGELFF; cdr3_nt: TGTGTCAGCAGCTCACAACGAGCCACGAACACCGGGGAGCTGTTTTTT; j_call: TRBJ2-2; v_call: TRBV5-4; d_call: NA; clone_size: NA
cdr3_aa: CASSSQFEQFF; cdr3_nt: TGTGCCAGCAGTTCCCAGTTTGAGCAGTTCTTC; j_call: TRBJ2-1; v_call: TRBV12-3/TRBV12-4; d_call: NA; clone_size: few
cdr3_aa: CASSPRDRGIGQPQHF; cdr3_nt: TGCGCCAGCAGCCCAAGGGACAGGGGGATTGGTCAGCCCCAGCATTTT; j_call: TRBJ1-5; v_call: TRBV4-1; d_call: TRBD1; clone_size: NA
cdr3_aa: CASNTFGRAGSYNEQFF; cdr3_nt: TGTGCCAGCAACACGTTCGGAAGGGCGGGCTCGTACAATGAGCAGTTCTTC; j_call: TRBJ2-1; v_call: TRBV6-5; d_call: NA; clone_size: NA
cdr3_aa: CASSDTAGGFQETQYF; cdr3_nt: TGTGCCAGCAGTGATACAGCGGGAGGATTTCAAGAGACCCAGTACTTC; j_call: TRBJ2-5; v_call: TRBV6-5; d_call: TRBD2; clone_size: once
cdr3_aa: CASSLGTGIADTQYF; cdr3_nt: TGTGCCAGCAGCCTCGGGACAGGGATAGCAGATACGCAGTATTTT; j_call: TRBJ2-3; v_call: TRBV11-1; d_call: TRBD1; clone_size: NA
cdr3_aa: CASRVRQDSYNEQFF; cdr3_nt: TGTGCCAGCAGGGTACGACAGGACTCCTACAATGAGCAGTTCTTC; j_call: TRBJ2-1; v_call: TRBV6-1; d_call: NA; clone_size: NA
cdr3_aa: CASTFTSGRTDTQYF; cdr3_nt: TGTGCCAGTACGTTCACTAGCGGTCGCACAGATACGCAGTATTTT; j_call: TRBJ2-3; v_call: TRBV12-3/TRBV12-4; d_call: TRBD2; clone_size: NA
cdr3_aa: CASRDGTFQETQYF; cdr3_nt: TGCGCCAGCAGGGACGGGACATTTCAAGAGACCCAGTACTTC; j_call: TRBJ2-5; v_call: TRBV5-1; d_call: NA; clone_size: few
cdr3_aa: CASSQDLRRGSAGELFF; cdr3_nt: TGTGCCAGCAGCCAAGATCTAAGGCGCGGGAGTGCCGGGGAGCTGTTTTTT; j_call: TRBJ2-2; v_call: TRBV4-2; d_call: TRBD2; clone_size: many
cdr3_aa: CARASSGRADTQYF; cdr3_nt: TGTGCCCGAGCGTCTAGCGGGAGGGCAGATACGCAGTATTTT; j_call: TRBJ2-3; v_call: TRBV30; d_call: TRBD2; clone_size: NA
cdr3_aa: CASSDEAGKAFF; cdr3_nt: TGTGCCAGCAGTGATGAGGCAGGTAAAGCTTTCTTT; j_call: TRBJ1-1; v_call: TRBV6-1; d_call: NA; clone_size: many
cdr3_aa: CASGLVGAVISTQPQYF; cdr3_nt: TGTGCTAGTGGTTTGGTTGGGGCAGTGATTAGCACTCAGCCCCAGTATTTT; j_call: TRBJ2-3; v_call: TRBV12-5; d_call: NA; clone_size: once
cdr3_aa: CSVDRGAFF; cdr3_nt: TGCAGCGTGGACCGTGGAGCTTTCTTT; j_call: TRBJ1-1; v_call: TRBV29-1; d_call: NA; clone_size: many
cdr3_aa: CARSSSGTPGREQYF; cdr3_nt: TGTGCCCGCAGCTCATCCGGGACCCCCGGGAGAGAGCAGTACTTC; j_call: TRBJ2-7; v_call: TRBV5-5; d_call: NA; clone_size: NA
cdr3_aa: CASAETGQLETQYF; cdr3_nt: TGTGCTAGTGCCGAAACGGGACAGTTAGAGACCCAGTACTTC; j_call: TRBJ2-5; v_call: TRBV12-5; d_call: TRBD1; clone_size: few
cdr3_aa: CAGSRRDSLPYEQYF; cdr3_nt: TGTGCCGGCTCACGACGGGACAGCCTCCCCTACGAGCAGTACTTC; j_call: TRBJ2-7; v_call: TRBV7-9; d_call: TRBD1; clone_size: NA
cdr3_aa: CASSKFGPGGGNTIYF; cdr3_nt: TGTGCCAGCAGCAAATTCGGACCCGGCGGGGGAAACACCATATATTTT; j_call: TRBJ1-3; v_call: TRBV21-1; d_call: NA; clone_size: NA
cdr3_aa: CAWSRIFDEQYF; cdr3_nt: TGTGCCTGGAGTAGGATTTTCGACGAGCAGTACTTC; j_call: TRBJ2-7; v_call: TRBV30; d_call: NA; clone_size: few
cdr3_aa: CSVRRGGTDTQYF; cdr3_nt: TGCAGCGTACGGAGGGGGGGCACAGATACGCAGTATTTT; j_call: TRBJ2-3; v_call: TRBV29-1; d_call: NA; clone_size: many
cdr3_aa: CASSQELGGSTSMNTEAFF; cdr3_nt: TGCGCCAGCAGCCAAGAGTTAGGAGGATCCACTTCCATGAACACTGAAGCTTTCTTT; j_call: TRBJ1-1; v_call: TRBV4-1; d_call: NA; clone_size: NA
cdr3_aa: CASRGISNQPQHF; cdr3_nt: TGTGCCAGCCGCGGGATTAGCAATCAGCCCCAGCATTTT; j_call: TRBJ1-5; v_call: TRBV28; d_call: NA; clone_size: NA
cdr3_aa: CASSRGQTGQNYGYTF; cdr3_nt: TGTGCCAGCTCTCGGGGCCAGACAGGACAGAACTATGGCTACACCTTC; j_call: TRBJ1-2; v_call: TRBV18; d_call: NA; clone_size: few
cdr3_aa: CASSLQLRRIEAFF; cdr3_nt: TGTGCCAGCAGTTTACAGCTCAGGAGGATTGAAGCTTTCTTT; j_call: TRBJ1-1; v_call: TRBV28; d_call: NA; clone_size: NA
cdr3_aa: CANNSNRGAKNIQYF; cdr3_nt: TGTGCCAACAACTCAAACAGGGGGGCCAAAAACATTCAGTACTTC; j_call: TRBJ2-4; v_call: TRBV11-2; d_call: TRBD1; clone_size: NA
cdr3_aa: CANSQPGQSSYEQYF; cdr3_nt: TGCGCCAACAGCCAGCCGGGACAGAGCTCCTACGAGCAGTACTTC; j_call: TRBJ2-7; v_call: TRBV4-1; d_call: TRBD1; clone_size: once
cdr3_aa: CASSPTGRGSTDTQYF; cdr3_nt: TGTGCCAGCAGCCCAACGGGGAGGGGGAGCACAGATACGCAGTATTTT; j_call: TRBJ2-3; v_call: TRBV12-3/TRBV12-4; d_call: NA; clone_size: few
cdr3_aa: CSGRDSGRAVEQFF; cdr3_nt: TGCAGCGGACGGGATAGCGGGAGGGCCGTTGAGCAGTTCTTC; j_call: TRBJ2-1; v_call: TRBV29-1; d_call: TRBD2; clone_size: many
cdr3_aa: CASSLGQAFYGYTF; cdr3_nt: TGTGCCAGCAGCTTAGGACAGGCCTTCTATGGCTACACCTTC; j_call: TRBJ1-2; v_call: TRBV7-9; d_call: NA; clone_size: few
cdr3_aa: CSVSDSNGNQPQHF; cdr3_nt: TGCAGCGTTAGCGACAGTAACGGCAATCAGCCCCAGCATTTT; j_call: TRBJ1-5; v_call: TRBV29-1; d_call: NA; clone_size: NA
cdr3_aa: CVSSFFTGNEQFF; cdr3_nt: TGTGTCAGCAGCTTCTTTACGGGGAATGAGCAGTTCTTC; j_call: TRBJ2-1; v_call: TRBV11-3; d_call: NA; clone_size: NA